The 7 T cell receptor beta chains below all came from one sample that was sequenced in a study of blood T cell repertoires in COVID-19. Only in-frame clones appear in the TCRdb table, and some are missing; sequencing was by immunoSEQ multiplex PCR. The sample records 150,000 to 200,000 clones, 84% being singletons. The sample consisted of PBMCs or T cells enriched from blood (not recorded which). All receptors derive from a woman under 40 who had been exposed to COVID-19.

The chain recombines TRBV6-4 with TRBJ1-2, with D possibly matching TRBD1 (6 bases). From germline, CDR1 is MRHNA and CDR2 SNTAGT. The CDR3 consists of 13 residues. Trimming left V 1 base short and J 7 bases short, with 10 bases between. CDR3 coding DNA: TGTGCCAGCAGTGACTTAACAGGGACTGGCTACACCTTC. Its protein is CASSDLTGTGYTF.

The gene calls are TRBV7-9 and TRBJ2-7; 7 bases are shared with TRBD1. V was pared by 2 bases and J by 3 bases, with 10 bases of the junction left unmatched. The CDR3 loop spans 16 amino acids. Germline values: CDR1 SEHNR, CDR2 FQNEAQ (reference sequence). The CDR3 protein is CASSLLMDRTYYEQYF. The CDR3 DNA reads TGTGCCAGCAGCTTATTGATGGACAGGACGTACTACGAGCAGTACTTC. The variable domain in full, with the rest retrieved from reference TRBV7-9 and TRBJ2-7, is DTGVSQNPRHKITKRGQNVTFRCDPISEHNRLYWYRQTLGQGPEFLTYFQNEAQLEKSRLLSDRFSAERPKGSFSTLEIQRTEQGDSAMYLCASSLLMDRTYYEQYFGPGTRLTVT.

The chain couples TRBV19 to TRBJ2-3; 9 bases map to TRBD2. The CDR3 loop spans 15 amino acids. CDR1 is LNHDA and CDR2 is SQIVND in the germline V gene (reference sequence). The ends lost 8 bases at V and 3 bases at J; junction bases unmatched: 9. The CDR3 loop reads CASALAGGRTDTQYF. As DNA, the CDR3 is TGTGCCAGTGCCCTGGCGGGGGGGCGGACAGATACGCAGTATTTT. The full variable domain, in which reference TRBV19 and TRBJ2-3 provide the parts outside the CDR3, is DGGITQSPKYLFRKEGQNVTLSCEQNLNHDAMYWYRQDPGQGLRLIYYSQIVNDFQKGDIAEGYSVSREKKESFPLTVTSAQKNPTAFYLCASALAGGRTDTQYFGPGTRLTVL.

Only one count was recorded for this clone. The chain is built from TRBV9 and TRBJ2-4; 8 bases match TRBD1. The CDR3 length is 13 residues. With 4 bases clipped from V and 7 bases from J, the junction kept 4 bases outside the gene matches. Germline V CDR1 and CDR2: SGDLS, YYNGEE. Here the CDR3 DNA reads TGTGCCAGCAGCCCGGGGGACAGGAACATTCAGTACTTC. Its protein product is CASSPGDRNIQYF.

The genes are TRBV5-1 and TRBJ1-1; D might be TRBD1 (6 bases). V was pared by 4 bases and J by 4 bases, with 14 bases between. CDR3 length: 14 amino acids. CDR1 SGHRS and CDR2 YFSETQ come from the germline V gene. The CDR3 nucleotides read TGCGCCAGCAGCCAGAATGAAGGGGGCACTGAAGCTTTCTTT. Translation: CASSQNEGGTEAFF.

The chain recombines TRBV5-6 with TRBJ1-1; 7 bases are a match to TRBD1. CDR1 SGHDT and CDR2 YYEEEE come from the germline V gene. The CDR3 contains 15 residues. V shed 1 base and J 0 bases; nucleotides not matched to a gene: 3. The CDR3, as DNA: TGTGCCAGCAGCTTGTTGGGACAGATGAACACTGAAGCTTTCTTT. Translation gives CASSLLGQMNTEAFF.

The chain links TRBV9 to TRBJ1-3; the D gene is possibly TRBD1 (6 bases). The CDR3 is 15 residues long. Germline V gene data show CDR1 as SGDLS and CDR2 as YYNGEE. V was shortened by 3 bases and J by 0 bases, with 10 bases between the two germline ends. CDR3 coding DNA: TGTGCCAGCAGCGACACAGGGAACTCTGGAAACACCATATATTTT. It specifies CASSDTGNSGNTIYF. The full variable domain, in which reference TRBV9 and TRBJ1-3 provide the parts outside the CDR3, is DSGVTQTPKHLITATGQRVTLRCSPRSGDLSVYWYQQSLDQGLQFLIQYYNGEERAKGNILERFSAQQFPDLHSELNLSSLELGDSALYFCASSDTGNSGNTIYFGEGSWLTVV.